This TCR beta chain was obtained from a study of blood T cell repertoires in COVID-19. Those enrolled, adults aged roughly 18 to 89 years, came from around 24 US areas. Participant-reported clinical history was the basis for cohort assignment. Original processing notes: Estimation of nucleated cell counts was performed using reference gene primer amplification. Repertoires were generated with immunoSEQ multiplex PCR, while TCRdb's copy carries only in-frame clones and drops some. V, J and clone size were drawn from that table, and D and trimming were deduced from the DNA. The top ten hold 5% to 7.5% of the sample, which has around 200,000 clones, more than 70% seen once. Germline V gene sequence: CDR1 MNHEY, CDR2 SVGAGI. Trimming at V came to 10 bases and at J to 6 bases, leaving 6 bases not matched to a gene. The CDR3 loop spans 14 amino acids.

The origin of this receptor is a man aged 35 to 55 who had recovered from COVID-19. The chain carries TRBV6-5 and TRBJ2-3; 14 bases are shared with TRBD2. Input material: PBMCs or T cells enriched from blood (not recorded which). The CDR3 here is CATRTSGGSDTQYF. In DNA, the CDR3 is TGTGCCACACGGACTAGCGGGGGGAGTGATACGCAGTATTTT.